Shown below are 2 T cell receptor beta chains from a single sample sequenced in a study of post-analysis software for immune sequencing data (dated by TCRdb to the mid-2010s). Their antigens are not known. Library creation used PCR. The sample was run on an Illumina HiSeq 2500. Unique molecular identifiers were incorporated into TCR beta cDNA libraries to reduce PCR and sequencing biases. TCRdb took the public reads, trimmed them with fastp at Q25, ran MiXCR for clone calling and kept in-frame beta chains. All rows with the same CDR3 protein become a single entry with the most common DNA and genes. In all, the sample holds about 820,000 distinct CDR3 sequences, and 53% of those were seen once. The ten largest clones take up approximately 4.5% of the sample. Beyond this particular receptor, the publication reports: Patients showed significantly higher frequencies than controls for several TRBV segments, among them TRBV5-6, TRBV5-1 and TRBV20-1.

Sequencing was done on a sample of blood. Receptors were obtained from a girl between 10 and 17 years old with multiple sclerosis.

This clonotype has only a few counts. The chain carries TRBV10-3 and TRBJ2-1; 13 nucleotides match TRBD2. Germline V gene sequence: CDR1 ENHRY, CDR2 SYGVKD. V dropped 11 bases and J dropped 6; count of bases not matched to a gene: 16. The CDR3 loop spans 17 amino acids. The chain's CDR3 is CAPAFGLAGANFNEQFF. Here the CDR3 DNA reads TGTGCCCCCGCCTTCGGACTAGCGGGAGCGAACTTCAATGAGCAGTTCTTC.

This clonotype appeared a few times. This chain joins TRBV29-1 and TRBJ1-2; D remains unclear. Per the germline V gene, CDR1 is SQVTM and CDR2 is ANQGSEA. Deletions cut 2 bases from V and 4 bases from J, with 11 bases between. This CDR3 comprises 13 residues. The chain's CDR3 is CSVELPPGYGYTF. The CDR3 bases are TGCAGCGTTGAACTCCCACCGGGCTATGGCTACACCTTC.